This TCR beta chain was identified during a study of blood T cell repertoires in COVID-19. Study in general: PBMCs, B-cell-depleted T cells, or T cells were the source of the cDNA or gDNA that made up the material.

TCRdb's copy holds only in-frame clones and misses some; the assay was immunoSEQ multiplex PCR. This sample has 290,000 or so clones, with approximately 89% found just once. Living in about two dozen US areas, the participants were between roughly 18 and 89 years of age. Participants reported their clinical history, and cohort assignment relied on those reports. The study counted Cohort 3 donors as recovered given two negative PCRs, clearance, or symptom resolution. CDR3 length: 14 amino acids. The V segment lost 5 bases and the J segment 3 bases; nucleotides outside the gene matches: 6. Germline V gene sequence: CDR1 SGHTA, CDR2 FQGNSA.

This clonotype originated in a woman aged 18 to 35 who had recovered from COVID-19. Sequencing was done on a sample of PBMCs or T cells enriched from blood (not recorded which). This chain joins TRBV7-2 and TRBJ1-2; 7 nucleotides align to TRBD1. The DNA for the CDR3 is TGTGCCAGCAGCGCTCGACAGGGAGACTATGGCTACACCTTC. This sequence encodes CASSARQGDYGYTF.